The TCR beta chain under discussion was sequenced for a study of T-cell reconstitution after alpha-beta-depleted transplantation in children. Study-wide results and limits: Some patients' high day-60 TCRbeta diversity was attributed to recipient cells surviving conditioning. T cells produced anew were the main source of T-cell counts and diversity one year after transplant. Where alpha-beta T cells came from about two months after transplant was reportedly several hundred expanded graft clones.

Preparation of the TCRbeta library was carried out with unique molecular identifiers. In TCRdb, the PCR reads were re-called with MiXCR into one record per CDR3 protein. The table records about 830,000 distinct CDR3 sequences, about 16% of them present only once. On this clonotype itself: Its specificity is not known.

The TCR was taken from a male patient younger than 18 who had a stem cell transplant for acute lymphoblastic leukemia, so the T cells may come from the graft donor. Sample: PBMCs, mostly from graft donor cells, taken 360 days after TCRalphabeta/CD19-depleted stem cell transplant.

The DNA of the CDR3 is TGTGCCAGCAGTGAGGGCGGGACTAGCGGCTACGAGCAGTACTTC. It is translated as CASSEGGTSGYEQYF. The V call is TRBV25-1, the J call TRBJ2-7; 11 nucleotides match TRBD2. CDR1 MGHDK and CDR2 SYGVNS come from the germline V gene. Germline trimming cut 3 bases from V and 3 bases from J; bases unmatched to any gene: 4. This CDR3 is built from 15 residues.